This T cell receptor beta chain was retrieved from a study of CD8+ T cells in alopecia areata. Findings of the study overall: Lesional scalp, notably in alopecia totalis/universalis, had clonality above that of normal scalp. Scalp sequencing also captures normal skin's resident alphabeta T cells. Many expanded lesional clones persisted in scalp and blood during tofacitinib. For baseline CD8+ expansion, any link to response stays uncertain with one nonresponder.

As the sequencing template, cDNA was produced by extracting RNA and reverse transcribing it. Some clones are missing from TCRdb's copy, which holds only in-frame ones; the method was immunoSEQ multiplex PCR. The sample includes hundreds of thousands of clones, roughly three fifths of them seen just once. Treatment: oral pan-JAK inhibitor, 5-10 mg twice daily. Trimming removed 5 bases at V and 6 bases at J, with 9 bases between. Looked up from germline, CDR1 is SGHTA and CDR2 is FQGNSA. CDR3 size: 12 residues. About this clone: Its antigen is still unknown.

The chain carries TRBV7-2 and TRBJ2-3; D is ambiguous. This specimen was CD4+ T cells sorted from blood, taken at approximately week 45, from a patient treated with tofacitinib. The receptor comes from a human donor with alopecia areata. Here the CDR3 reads CASSPSQDTQYF. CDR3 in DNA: TGTGCCAGCAGCCCTTCCCAGGATACGCAGTATTTT.